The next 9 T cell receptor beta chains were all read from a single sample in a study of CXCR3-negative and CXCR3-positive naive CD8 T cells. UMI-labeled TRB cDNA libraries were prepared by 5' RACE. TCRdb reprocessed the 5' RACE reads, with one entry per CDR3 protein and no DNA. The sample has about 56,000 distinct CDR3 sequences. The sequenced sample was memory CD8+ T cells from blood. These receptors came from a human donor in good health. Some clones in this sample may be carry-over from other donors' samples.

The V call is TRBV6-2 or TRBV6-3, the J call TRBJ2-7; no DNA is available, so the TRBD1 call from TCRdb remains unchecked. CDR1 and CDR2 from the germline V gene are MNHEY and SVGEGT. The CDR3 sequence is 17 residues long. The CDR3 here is CASSYRDRGREPYEQYF.

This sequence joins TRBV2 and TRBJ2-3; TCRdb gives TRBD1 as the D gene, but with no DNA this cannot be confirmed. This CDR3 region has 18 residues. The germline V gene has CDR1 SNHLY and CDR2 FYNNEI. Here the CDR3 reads CASSDPRTGGDFTDTQYF.

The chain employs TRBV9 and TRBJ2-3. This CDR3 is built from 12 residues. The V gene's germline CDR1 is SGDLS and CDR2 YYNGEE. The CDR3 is CASSVGADTQYF.

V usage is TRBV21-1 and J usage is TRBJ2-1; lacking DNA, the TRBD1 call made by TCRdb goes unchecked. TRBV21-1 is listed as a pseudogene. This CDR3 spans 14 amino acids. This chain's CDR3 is CASSKAGGDNEQFF.

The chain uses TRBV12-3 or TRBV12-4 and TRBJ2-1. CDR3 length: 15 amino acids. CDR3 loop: CASSFNGQVVNEQFF.

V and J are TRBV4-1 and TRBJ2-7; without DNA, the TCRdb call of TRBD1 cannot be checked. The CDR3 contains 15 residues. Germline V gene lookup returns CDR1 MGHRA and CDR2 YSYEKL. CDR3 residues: CASSQGLGGLYEQYF.

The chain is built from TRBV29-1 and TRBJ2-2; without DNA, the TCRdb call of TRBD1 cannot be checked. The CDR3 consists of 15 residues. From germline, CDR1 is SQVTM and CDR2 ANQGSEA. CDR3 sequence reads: CSAKTRDANTGELFF.

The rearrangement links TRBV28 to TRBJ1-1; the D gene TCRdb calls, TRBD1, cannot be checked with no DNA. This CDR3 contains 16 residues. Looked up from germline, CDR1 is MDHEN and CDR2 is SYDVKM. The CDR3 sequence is CASSLGGSDRTYEAFF.

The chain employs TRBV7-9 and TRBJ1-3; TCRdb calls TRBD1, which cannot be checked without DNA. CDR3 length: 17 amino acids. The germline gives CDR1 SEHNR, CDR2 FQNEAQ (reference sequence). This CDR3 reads CASSSLDSLLSGNTIYF.